This TCR beta chain originates from a study of cytomegalovirus exposure and HLA in healthy donors. Study-wide context: Among the 300 to 500 donors who were genotyped, about 80% fell in the genetic ancestry cluster that is associated with self-reported Caucasian donors. Notes on the study in general: HLA restriction was apparent for most CMV-associated TCR beta chains in a later analysis.

PCR employed 60 Vbeta and 13 Jbeta primers. The repertoire was sequenced with immunoSEQ multiplex PCR; TCRdb's copy has only in-frame clones and lacks some. The sample lists tens of thousands of clones; over 65% were seen once. This clone was recorded once. Its antigen is unknown. The TCR originated in a man in his fifties in good health and CMV-seropositive. The sequenced sample consisted of PBMCs.

DNA for the CDR3: TGTGCCAGCAGCGACCTTAGACAGGACTACACCTTC. It encodes CASSDLRQDYTF. The J gene is TRBJ1-2, the V gene TRBV28; a weak D match, TRBD1 (6 bases). CDR1 is MDHEN, CDR2 SYDVKM, per germline. V was trimmed by 6 bases and J by 10 bases, leaving 15 bases between them. The length of the CDR3 is 12 residues.